This T cell receptor (beta chain) was observed in a study of cytomegalovirus exposure and HLA in healthy donors. The study, taken as a whole, reports: Rarity characterized most TCR sequences, yet some public TCRs appeared in many donors. The analysis excluded some indistinguishable V segments, including TRBV6-2 and TRBV6-3. A prior analysis recorded that most TCR beta V segments were productive about 90% or about 30% of the time.

The primer mix had 60 Vbeta and 13 Jbeta primers. Some clones are missing from TCRdb's copy, which holds only in-frame ones; the method was immunoSEQ multiplex PCR. Among fewer than 200,000 clones listed, around 80% were seen once. On this clone itself: Its specificity is unknown.

V was clipped by 0 bases and J by 7 bases; unmatched bases: 6. Germline V gene lookup returns CDR1 SGHRS and CDR2 YFSETQ. The CDR3 extends over 16 amino acids. Sequences were obtained from PBMCs. The source is a male donor in good health and CMV-seronegative. The chain is built from TRBV5-1 and TRBJ2-1, with TRBD2 matching 11 bases. The CDR3 loop is CASSLVLAGGGNEQFF. The CDR3 DNA follows: TGCGCCAGCAGCTTGGTCCTAGCGGGGGGAGGGAATGAGCAGTTCTTC.